This T cell receptor (beta chain) comes out of a study of a mutant IDH1 vaccine in newly diagnosed glioma. For the study at large: First vaccine doses came 4-6 weeks after radiotherapy alone, or with temozolomide cycles. Averaging approximately 40 years of age, treated patients were around 60% male and around 38% female.

TCRdb's copy holds only in-frame clones and misses some; the assay was immunoSEQ multiplex PCR. The sample consists of 25,000 to 35,000 clones, around 89% of them appearing once. Germline CDR1 SGHRS, CDR2 YFSETQ. The CDR3 contains 17 residues. Trimming left V 4 bases short and J 2 bases short, with 20 bases between. The time point is: week 23, last vaccination. Vaccine doses each comprised 300 ug of mutant IDH1 20-mer peptide, with topical imiquimod. Each tumor in the donors was a new WHO grade 3 or 4 astrocytoma, IDH1-mutant and ATRX-lost. About this clone: The antigen is undetermined.

This TCR derives from a man aged 35-49 years with glioma. This chain connects TRBV5-1 to TRBJ2-3; the D gene could be TRBD1 or TRBD2 (5 bases each). The sample was PBMCs, taken from a glioma patient whose treatment included an IDH1 peptide vaccine. CDR3 DNA: TGCGCCAGCAGCCCGGGTCGCCGAGGGGACCACACAGATACGCAGTATTTT. Amino acid sequence: CASSPGRRGDHTDTQYF. The complete variable domain, with remaining parts taken from reference TRBV5-1 and TRBJ2-3, reads KAGVTQTPRYLIKTRGQQVTLSCSPISGHRSVSWYQQTPGQGLQFLFEYFSETQRNKGNFPGRFSGRQFSNSRSEMNVSTLELGDSALYLCASSPGRRGDHTDTQYFGPGTRLTVL.